Following are 31 T cell receptor beta chains from one sample sequenced in a study of spatial heterogeneity in lung cancer (dated by TCRdb to between 2018 and 2020). The meaning of the sample's time point label: sample taken at primary tumor resection. Whole RNA extracted from tumor and nontumor lung tissue, or from cryopreserved PBMC samples, was used for TCR sequencing without cell sorting. Library prep was done by 5' RACE. The run used a NextSeq 500. TCRdb reanalyzed the raw reads on its own, using fastp at Q25 for trimming and MiXCR for clone calling, and kept in-frame beta chains. Rows with one shared CDR3 protein collapse into an entry with the most common genes and DNA. For this sample the table gives approximately 92,000 distinct CDR3 sequences, of which about 12% were detected only once. Of the sample, roughly 41% is held by the ten largest clones. Source: PBMCs, taken at surgery. The source of these receptors is a male donor with early-stage non-small cell lung cancer.

This sequence joins TRBV7-2 and TRBJ2-7; TRBD1 might be the D (5 bases). Germline V gene sequence: CDR1 SGHTA, CDR2 FQGNSA. Trimming cost V 0 bases and J 4 bases, with 13 bases left between them. The CDR3 totals 15 residues. CDR3 in amino acids: CASSLASARVYEQYF. The DNA for the CDR3 is TGTGCCAGCAGCTTAGCATCGGCCAGGGTATACGAGCAGTACTTC.

The rearrangement joins TRBV29-1 to TRBJ1-2, with D hard to call. CDR1 is SQVTM, CDR2 ANQGSEA, per germline. The V and J ends lost 6 bases and 8 bases respectively, with 28 bases between them. The CDR3 loop spans 16 amino acids. Here the CDR3 reads CSVEMANPELKEGYTF. CDR3 nucleotides: TGCAGCGTGGAAATGGCGAACCCCGAGCTTAAAGAAGGCTACACCTTC.

The rearrangement links TRBV7-2 to TRBJ2-3; tentatively, D is TRBD1 or TRBD2 (5 bases each). V dropped 2 bases and J dropped 2 bases, with 8 bases sitting between them. From germline, CDR1 is SGHTA and CDR2 FQGNSA. This CDR3 has 14 residues. The CDR3 nucleotides read TGTGCCAGCAGCTTATTGGGGGTCACAGATACGCAGTATTTT. It encodes CASSLLGVTDTQYF. The full variable domain, its missing parts supplied by reference TRBV7-2 and TRBJ2-3, is GAGVSQSPSNKVTEKGKDVELRCDPISGHTALYWYRQSLGQGLEFLIYFQGNSAPDKSGLPSDRFSAERTGGSVSTLTIQRTQQEDSAVYLCASSLLGVTDTQYFGPGTRLTVL.

This clonotype was recorded a few times. V gene TRBV30 combines with J gene TRBJ2-7; D unresolved. Germline lookup yields CDR1 GTSNPN and CDR2 SVGIG (reference sequence). Trimming pared 5 bases from V and 6 bases from J, leaving 11 bases between. The CDR3 is 11 amino acids. The CDR3 is CAWGPSREQYF. In nucleotides, the CDR3 is TGTGCCTGGGGACCGTCCCGCGAGCAGTACTTC.

This clonotype was seen ten or more times. CDR3 residues: CASSLTSGRSTGELFF. The CDR3 region has the DNA TGCGCCAGCAGCTTGACTAGCGGGAGAAGCACCGGGGAGCTGTTTTTT. V is TRBV5-1 and J is TRBJ2-2; 11 bases agree with TRBD2. This CDR3 has 16 amino acids. CDR1 SGHRS and CDR2 YFSETQ come from the germline V gene. J gave up 4 bases and V 1 base, and 3 bases lay outside the gene matches.

A few counts support this clonotype. The chain combines TRBV10-3 with TRBJ2-6; 7 bases map to TRBD1. This CDR3 is built from 16 residues. The germline V gene has CDR1 ENHRY and CDR2 SYGVKD. V was pared by 9 bases and J by 0 bases, with 8 bases of the junction left unmatched. CDR3 residues: CAISPGQSSGANVLTF. CDR3 DNA: TGTGCCATTTCTCCGGGACAGAGCTCTGGGGCCAACGTCCTGACTTTC.

V usage is TRBV7-9 and J usage is TRBJ2-7, with a possible D match to TRBD1 (6 bases). This CDR3 has 13 amino acids. From germline, CDR1 is SEHNR and CDR2 FQNEAQ (reference sequence). Trimming took off 4 bases at V and 5 bases at J, with 12 bases between the two ends. The CDR3 sequence: CASSSHGGNEQYF. CDR3 DNA sequence: TGTGCCAGCAGCTCCCATGGGGGCAACGAGCAGTACTTC.

This clonotype was recorded a few times. The J gene is TRBJ2-5, the V gene TRBV6-5, with D maybe TRBD1 (5 bases). CDR1 is MNHEY and CDR2 is SVGAGI in the germline V gene. This CDR3 contains 16 residues. The V gene lost 0 bases and the J gene lost 6 bases, with 17 bases spanning the gap. The CDR3 sequence: CASSYSRQGARQTQYF. In nucleotides, the CDR3 is TGTGCCAGCAGTTACTCAAGGCAGGGCGCTCGACAGACCCAGTACTTC.

This clonotype was counted only a few times. The gene calls are TRBV9 and TRBJ1-2; no clear D. Germline V gene data show CDR1 as SGDLS and CDR2 as YYNGEE. V was trimmed by 0 bases and J by 4 bases, leaving 13 bases between them. This CDR3 comprises 15 residues. The CDR3 sequence: CASSVEGGTLYGYTF. DNA of the CDR3: TGTGCCAGCAGCGTAGAAGGAGGTACCCTCTATGGCTACACCTTC.

Many counts were recorded for this clonotype. The V gene is TRBV12-3 or TRBV12-4, the J gene TRBJ2-5; possible D gene TRBD1, 7 bases. The length of the CDR3 is 14 residues. With 3 bases removed from V and 4 bases from J, the gap between germline ends came to 12 bases. The CDR3 DNA reads TGTGCCAGCAGTTTGGGGCAGGGGGGAGAGACCCAGTACTTC. This translates into CASSLGQGGETQYF.

This clonotype came up many times. The rearrangement joins TRBV7-2 to TRBJ2-5; D possibly uses TRBD1 or TRBD2 (6 bases each). Germline V CDR1 and CDR2: SGHTA, FQGNSA. Trimming took 2 bases from V and 7 from J, leaving 20 bases between them. The CDR3 length is 16 residues. The CDR3 DNA is TGTGCCAGCAGCTTAAATGGGGGGCCGCGGATTGGGACCCAGTACTTC. Translated: CASSLNGGPRIGTQYF.

In its sample, this clonotype was seen a few times. This rearrangement joins TRBV12-3 or TRBV12-4 to TRBJ2-2; 14 positions agree with TRBD2. The CDR3 is 17 residues long. V lost 6 bases and J lost 6; bases outside the gene matches: 9. The CDR3 spells CASRRRGLAGEAGELFF. For the CDR3, the DNA is TGTGCCAGCAGAAGGCGGGGACTAGCGGGGGAGGCCGGGGAGCTGTTTTTT.

The table lists this clonotype with a few counts. The V call is TRBV5-1, the J call TRBJ2-2; 12 bases map to TRBD2. The CDR3 consists of 17 residues. Trimming removed 4 bases from V and 0 bases from J; junction bases left unmatched: 4. Germline lookup yields CDR1 SGHRS and CDR2 YFSETQ. The CDR3 nucleotides read TGCGCCAGCAGCCTAGGGACTAGCGGGCCGAACACCGGGGAGCTGTTTTTT. It encodes CASSLGTSGPNTGELFF.

The CDR3 bases are TGCGCCAGCTTGCAGGGGGGATGCAATCAGCCCCAGCATTTT. Amino acids: CASLQGGCNQPQHF. The rearrangement links TRBV5-1 to TRBJ1-5, with 7 bases identical to TRBD1. V gave up 7 bases and J gave up 2 bases; unmatched junction bases: 6. The CDR3 runs to 14 residues. Per the germline V gene, CDR1 is SGHRS and CDR2 is YFSETQ.

This clonotype was picked up a small number of times. The CDR3 region has the DNA TGTGCTAGTGGTTTGGCCGGGGGCTACCAAGAGACCCAGTACTTC. Translated, it gives CASGLAGGYQETQYF. V is TRBV12-5 and J is TRBJ2-5; the D gene could be TRBD1 or TRBD2 (6 bases each). Germline CDR1 LGHNT, CDR2 FRNRAP. V shed 1 base and J shed 0 bases, with 9 bases lying between them. The CDR3 length is 15 residues.

The gene calls are TRBV6-2 or TRBV6-3 and TRBJ1-1; D gene ambiguous. Trimming removed 6 bases at V and 1 base at J, with 9 bases between. Germline V CDR1 and CDR2: MNHEY, SVGEGT. The CDR3 sequence is 13 residues long. The CDR3 nucleotides are TGTGCCAGCAGCAACGTCGAGAACACTGAAGCTTTCTTT. The encoded protein is CASSNVENTEAFF.

The V gene is TRBV2, the J gene TRBJ1-6; perhaps TRBD1 as D (5 bases). The CDR3 totals 14 residues. V was pared by 7 bases and J by 7 bases, with 14 bases between. Germline V lookup: CDR1 SNHLY, CDR2 FYNNEI. CDR3 residues: CASIVLAGNSPLHF. CDR3 coding DNA: TGTGCCAGCATAGTCCTAGCAGGGAATTCACCCCTCCACTTT.

The chain has TRBV7-2 and TRBJ2-5, with a possible D match to TRBD2 (5 bases). Trimming took off 3 bases at V and 4 bases at J, with 12 bases between the two ends. The germline gives CDR1 SGHTA, CDR2 FQGNSA. This CDR3 has 14 amino acids. CDR3 sequence reads: CASSLAGLLETQYF. DNA for the CDR3: TGTGCCAGCAGCTTGGCCGGACTCCTAGAGACCCAGTACTTC.

This clonotype has only a few counts. V is TRBV5-1 and J is TRBJ2-3; TRBD1 or TRBD2 may be the D gene (6 bases each). This CDR3 comprises 17 residues. From germline, CDR1 is SGHRS and CDR2 YFSETQ. The ends were cut back, 4 bases at V and 0 bases at J, with 18 bases in the middle. The CDR3: CASSLGGGFGSTDTQYF. The CDR3 nucleotides are TGCGCCAGCAGCCTCGGAGGGGGATTTGGAAGCACAGATACGCAGTATTTT.

The gene calls are TRBV6-2 or TRBV6-3 and TRBJ2-5; TRBD2 matches 8 bases. The V gene's germline CDR1 is MNHEY and CDR2 SVGEGT. V was clipped by 6 bases and J by 4 bases; unmatched bases: 7. The CDR3 spans 14 residues. In nucleotides, the CDR3 is TGTGCCAGCAGAGACGGACTAGCTCGAGAGACCCAGTACTTC. It encodes CASRDGLARETQYF.

The chain employs TRBV18 and TRBJ2-1; D possibly corresponds to TRBD1 (7 bases). Trimming shortened V by 5 bases and J by 0 bases, and 14 bases separated the two germline ends. The CDR3 consists of 16 residues. In germline, CDR1 is KGHSH, CDR2 LQKENI. The CDR3 loop reads CASSGGTVGSYNEQFF. CDR3 nucleotide sequence: TGTGCCAGCTCAGGAGGGACAGTGGGCTCCTACAATGAGCAGTTCTTC.

In this sample, this clonotype turned up many times. The rearrangement joins TRBV28 to TRBJ2-4; no firm D call. V lost 3 bases and J lost 0, with 15 bases in between. CDR1 and CDR2 (germline): MDHEN, SYDVKM. The CDR3 is 17 residues long. CDR3 protein: CASSFRGHRSAKNIQYF. Here the CDR3 DNA reads TGTGCCAGCAGTTTTCGAGGCCACAGATCAGCCAAAAACATTCAGTACTTC.

This clonotype was found many times. The chain recombines TRBV11-1 with TRBJ2-7, with TRBD1 identical over 8 bases. This CDR3 spans 15 amino acids. Germline-derived CDR1 and CDR2 are SGHAT and FQDESV (reference sequence). The ends lost 1 base at V and 2 bases at J; junction bases unmatched: 4. CDR3 sequence: CASSLEGQAAYEQYF. The CDR3 region has the DNA TGTGCCAGCAGCTTAGAGGGACAGGCCGCCTACGAGCAGTACTTC.

This chain connects TRBV15 to TRBJ2-5; D perhaps matches TRBD2 (5 bases). The CDR3 spans 15 residues. Germline values: CDR1 LNHNV, CDR2 YYDKDF (reference sequence). V lost 3 bases and J lost 3, with 14 bases in between. The CDR3 loop is CATSRFGGLEETQYF. In DNA form, the CDR3 reads TGTGCCACCAGCAGGTTCGGCGGGCTAGAAGAGACCCAGTACTTC.

Worth noting for this clonotype: Relative to the germline gene, one junction end is altered; a read error may explain this. This sequence joins TRBV7-7 and TRBJ2-5; 14 nucleotides agree with TRBD2. This CDR3 contains 15 residues. Germline V gene lookup returns CDR1 SSHAT and CDR2 FNYEAQ (reference sequence). CDR3 sequence reads: CASSRGTSGRETQYF. CDR3 nucleotides: TGTGCTAGCAGCAGGGGGACTAGCGGGAGAGAGACCCAGTACTTC.

This clonotype was observed at least ten times. This rearrangement joins TRBV5-1 to TRBJ2-1, with D possibly matching TRBD1 (5 bases). Germline CDR1 reads SGHRS; CDR2 reads YFSETQ. This CDR3 region has 13 residues. Trimming pared 2 bases from V and 5 bases from J, leaving 8 bases between. The CDR3 spells CASSFEGDNEQFF. Here the CDR3 DNA reads TGCGCCAGCAGCTTTGAAGGGGACAATGAGCAGTTCTTC. Drawing the rest from reference TRBV5-1 and TRBJ2-1, the complete variable domain is KAGVTQTPRYLIKTRGQQVTLSCSPISGHRSVSWYQQTPGQGLQFLFEYFSETQRNKGNFPGRFSGRQFSNSRSEMNVSTLELGDSALYLCASSFEGDNEQFFGPGTRLTVL.

This clonotype was detected ten times or more. This sequence joins TRBV4-3 and TRBJ2-7; 9 positions agree with TRBD1. The CDR3 runs 15 residues. The junction had 4 bases not matched to a gene; V was cut back by 2 bases and J by 2 bases. Germline CDR1 LGHNA, CDR2 YSLEER. CDR3 sequence (DNA): TGCGCCAGCAGCCAATGGGACAGGGAAACCTACGAGCAGTACTTC. Its protein product is CASSQWDRETYEQYF.

This clonotype is labeled medium-sized. No conserved phenylalanine or tryptophan is present at the end of the CDR3, so a read error is the likely explanation. The DNA is omitted, as the CDR3 cannot be located on it reliably, and the CDR3 follows TCRdb's listing. This chain connects TRBV27 to TRBJ2-4; the table's D call, TRBD1, has no DNA check behind it. The CDR3 is 14 amino acids long, termini counted. The germline V gene encodes CDR1 MNHEY and CDR2 SMNVEV (reference sequence). CDR3 in amino acids: CASSPSRTGVGTVL.

CDR3 loop: CASSLLAGRKETQYF. In nucleotides, the CDR3 is TGTGCCAGCAGTCTACTAGCGGGGAGGAAAGAGACCCAGTACTTC. This chain uses TRBV12-3 or TRBV12-4 with TRBJ2-5, with 10 bases matching TRBD2. V lost 5 bases to trimming and J lost 3 bases; unmatched junction nucleotides: 6. CDR3 length: 15 residues.

V and J are TRBV5-1 and TRBJ2-1, with D uncertain. Trimming removed 2 bases from V and 8 bases from J, with 8 bases in between. CDR1 is SGHRS, CDR2 YFSETQ, per germline. This CDR3 is built from 12 residues. CDR3 loop: CASSLGFYEQFF. The CDR3 DNA follows: TGCGCCAGCAGCTTAGGGTTCTATGAGCAGTTCTTC. Based on the CDR3 plus reference TRBV5-1 and TRBJ2-1, the full variable domain is KAGVTQTPRYLIKTRGQQVTLSCSPISGHRSVSWYQQTPGQGLQFLFEYFSETQRNKGNFPGRFSGRQFSNSRSEMNVSTLELGDSALYLCASSLGFYEQFFGPGTRLTVL.

This chain connects TRBV5-1 to TRBJ1-6; D not certain. The CDR3 is made up of 17 amino acids. Per germline, CDR1 SGHRS and CDR2 YFSETQ. Trimming took off 0 bases at V and 0 bases at J, with 10 bases between the two ends. The CDR3 DNA follows: TGCGCCAGCAGCTTGGAAAGTCCGAGCTCCTATAATTCACCCCTCCACTTT. Protein product: CASSLESPSSYNSPLHF.